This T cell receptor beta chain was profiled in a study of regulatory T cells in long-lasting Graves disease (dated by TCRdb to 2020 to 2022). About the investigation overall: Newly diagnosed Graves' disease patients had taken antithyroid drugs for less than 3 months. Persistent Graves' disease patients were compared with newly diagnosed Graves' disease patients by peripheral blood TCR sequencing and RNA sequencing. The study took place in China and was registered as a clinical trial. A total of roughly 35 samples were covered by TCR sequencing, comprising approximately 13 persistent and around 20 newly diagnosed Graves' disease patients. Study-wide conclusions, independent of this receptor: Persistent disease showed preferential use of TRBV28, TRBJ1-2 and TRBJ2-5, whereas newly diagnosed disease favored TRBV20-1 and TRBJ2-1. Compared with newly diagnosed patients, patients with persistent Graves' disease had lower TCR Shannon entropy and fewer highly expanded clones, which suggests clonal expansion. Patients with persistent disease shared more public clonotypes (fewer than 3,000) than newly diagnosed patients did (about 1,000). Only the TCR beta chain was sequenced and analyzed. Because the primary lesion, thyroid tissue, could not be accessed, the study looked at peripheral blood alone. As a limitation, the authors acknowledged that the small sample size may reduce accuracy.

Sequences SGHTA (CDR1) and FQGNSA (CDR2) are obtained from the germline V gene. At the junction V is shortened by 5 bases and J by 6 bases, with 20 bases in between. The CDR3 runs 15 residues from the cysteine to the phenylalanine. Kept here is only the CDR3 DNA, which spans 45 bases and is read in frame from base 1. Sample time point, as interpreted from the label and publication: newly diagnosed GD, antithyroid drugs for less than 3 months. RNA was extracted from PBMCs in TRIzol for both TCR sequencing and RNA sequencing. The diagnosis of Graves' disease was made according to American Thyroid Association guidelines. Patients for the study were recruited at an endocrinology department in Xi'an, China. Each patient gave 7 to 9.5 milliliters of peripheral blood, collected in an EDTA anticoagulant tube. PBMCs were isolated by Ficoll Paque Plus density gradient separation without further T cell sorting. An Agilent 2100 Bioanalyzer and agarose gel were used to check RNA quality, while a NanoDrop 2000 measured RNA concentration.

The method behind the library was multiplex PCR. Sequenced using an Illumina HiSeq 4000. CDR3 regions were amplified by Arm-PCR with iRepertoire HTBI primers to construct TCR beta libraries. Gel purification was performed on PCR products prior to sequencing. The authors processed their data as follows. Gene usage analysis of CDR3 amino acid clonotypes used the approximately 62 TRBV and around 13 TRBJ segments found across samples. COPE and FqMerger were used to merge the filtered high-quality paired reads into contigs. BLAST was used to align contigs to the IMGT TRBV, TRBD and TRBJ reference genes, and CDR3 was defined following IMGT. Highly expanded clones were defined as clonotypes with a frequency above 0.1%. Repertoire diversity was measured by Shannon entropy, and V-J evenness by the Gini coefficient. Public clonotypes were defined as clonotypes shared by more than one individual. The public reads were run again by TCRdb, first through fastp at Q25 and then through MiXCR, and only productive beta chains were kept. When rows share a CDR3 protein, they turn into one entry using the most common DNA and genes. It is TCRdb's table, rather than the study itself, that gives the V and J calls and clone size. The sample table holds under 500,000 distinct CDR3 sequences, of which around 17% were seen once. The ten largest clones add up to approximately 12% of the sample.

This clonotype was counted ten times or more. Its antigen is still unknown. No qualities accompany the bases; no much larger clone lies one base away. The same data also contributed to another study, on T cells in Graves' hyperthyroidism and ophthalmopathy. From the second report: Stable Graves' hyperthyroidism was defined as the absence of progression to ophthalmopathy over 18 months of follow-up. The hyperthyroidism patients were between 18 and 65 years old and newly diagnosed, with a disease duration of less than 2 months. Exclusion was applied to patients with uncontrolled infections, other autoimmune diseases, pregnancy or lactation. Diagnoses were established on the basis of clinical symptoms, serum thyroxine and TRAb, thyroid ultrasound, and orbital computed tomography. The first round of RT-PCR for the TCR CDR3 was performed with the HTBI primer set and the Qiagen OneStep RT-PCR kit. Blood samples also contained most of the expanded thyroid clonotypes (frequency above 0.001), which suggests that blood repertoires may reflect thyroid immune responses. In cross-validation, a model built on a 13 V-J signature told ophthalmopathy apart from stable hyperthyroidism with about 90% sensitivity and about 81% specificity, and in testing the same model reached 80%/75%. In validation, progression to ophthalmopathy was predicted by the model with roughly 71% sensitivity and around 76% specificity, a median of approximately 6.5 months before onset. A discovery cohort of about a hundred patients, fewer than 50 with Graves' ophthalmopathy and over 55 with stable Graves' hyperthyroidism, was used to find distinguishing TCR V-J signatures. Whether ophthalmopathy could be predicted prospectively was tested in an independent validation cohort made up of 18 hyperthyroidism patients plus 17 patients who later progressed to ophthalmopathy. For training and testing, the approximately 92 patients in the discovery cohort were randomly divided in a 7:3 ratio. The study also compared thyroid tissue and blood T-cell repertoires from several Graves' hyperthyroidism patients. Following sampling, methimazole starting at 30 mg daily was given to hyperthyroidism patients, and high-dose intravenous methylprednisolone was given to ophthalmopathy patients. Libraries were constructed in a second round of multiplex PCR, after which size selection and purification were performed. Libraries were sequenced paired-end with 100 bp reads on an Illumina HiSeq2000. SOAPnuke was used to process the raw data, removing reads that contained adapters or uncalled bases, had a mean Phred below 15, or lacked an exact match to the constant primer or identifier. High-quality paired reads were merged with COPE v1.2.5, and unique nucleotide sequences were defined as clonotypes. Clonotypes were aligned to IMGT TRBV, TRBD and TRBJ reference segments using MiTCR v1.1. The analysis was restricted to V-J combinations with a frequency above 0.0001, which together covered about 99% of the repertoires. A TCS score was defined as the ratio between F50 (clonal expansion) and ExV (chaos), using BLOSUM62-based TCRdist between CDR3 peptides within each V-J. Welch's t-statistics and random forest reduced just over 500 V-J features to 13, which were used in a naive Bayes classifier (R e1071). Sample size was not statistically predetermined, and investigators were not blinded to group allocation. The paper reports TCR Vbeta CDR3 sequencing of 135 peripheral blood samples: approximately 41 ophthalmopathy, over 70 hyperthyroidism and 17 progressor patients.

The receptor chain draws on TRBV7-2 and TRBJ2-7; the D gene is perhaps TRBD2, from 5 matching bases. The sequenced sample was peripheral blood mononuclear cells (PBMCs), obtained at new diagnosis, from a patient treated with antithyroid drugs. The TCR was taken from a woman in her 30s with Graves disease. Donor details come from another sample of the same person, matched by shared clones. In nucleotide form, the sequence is TGTGCCAGCAGCCCCTTAGCGTTCCCGCGCCGCGAGCAGTACTTC. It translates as CASSPLAFPRREQYF. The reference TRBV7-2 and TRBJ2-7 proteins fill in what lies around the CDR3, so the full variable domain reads GAGVSQSPSNKVTEKGKDVELRCDPISGHTALYWYRQSLGQGLEFLIYFQGNSAPDKSGLPSDRFSAERTGGSVSTLTIQRTQQEDSAVYLCASSPLAFPRREQYFGPGTRLTVT.